These 31 T cell receptor beta chains originate from one sample sequenced in a study of T cell repertoires in cytomegalovirus infection. A single record per CDR3 protein comes from TCRdb applying MiXCR to the reads. The sample carries roughly 640,000 distinct CDR3 sequences, approximately 25% recorded once. The source material was CD8+ T cells from PBMCs. The receptors stem from a human donor in good health (CMV status not recorded). Some clones in this sample may be carry-over from other donors' samples.

The chain recombines TRBV29-1 with TRBJ2-1, with a possible D match to TRBD2 (5 bases). This CDR3 has 12 residues. Per the germline V gene, CDR1 is SQVTM and CDR2 is ANQGSEA. The V gene lost 2 bases and the J gene lost 5 bases, with 7 bases spanning the gap. In nucleotides, the CDR3 is TGCAGCGTTGAATCCGGGGACAATGAGCAGTTCTTC. It yields the protein CSVESGDNEQFF.

The chain links TRBV7-2 to TRBJ2-1; no clear D gene. V lost 1 base to trimming and J lost 2 bases, with 6 bases between them. The CDR3 is made up of 14 amino acids. Germline-derived CDR1 and CDR2 are SGHTA and FQGNSA. The CDR3 loop is CASSLVVPYNEQFF. The CDR3 region has the DNA TGTGCCAGCAGCTTAGTCGTGCCCTACAATGAGCAGTTCTTC.

This clonotype was seen only a few times. The chain links TRBV27 to TRBJ2-5; the D gene is possibly TRBD1 (5 bases). In germline, CDR1 is MNHEY, CDR2 SMNVEV (reference sequence). The CDR3 loop spans 14 amino acids. The V gene lost 4 bases and the J gene lost 3 bases, with 12 bases spanning the gap. The CDR3 sequence is CASSSPDSKETQYF. Here the CDR3 DNA reads TGTGCCAGCAGTTCACCAGACAGCAAAGAGACCCAGTACTTC.

On this clonotype: With a much larger clone just one base away, this may be a read error. The chain is built from TRBV6-1 and TRBJ2-3; 10 bases are a match to TRBD1. The germline gives CDR1 MNHNS, CDR2 SASEGT. The CDR3 consists of 15 residues. The CDR3 DNA is TGTGCCGGCAGTGGACAGGGGGTAAGCACAGATACGCAGTATTTT. It is translated as CAGSGQGVSTDTQYF.

Regarding this clonotype: A much larger clone lies one base from this, so it may be a read error. This chain links TRBV7-3 with TRBJ2-2, with 12 bases identical to TRBD2. The V gene's germline CDR1 is SGHTA and CDR2 FQGTGA. The CDR3 loop spans 17 amino acids. After removal of 5 bases from V and 4 bases from J, the junction contained 8 bases not matched to a gene. CDR3 DNA sequence: TGTGCCAGCAGCATACTTGGACTAGCGGGGAGCACCGGGGAGCTGTTTTTT. It yields the protein CASSILGLAGSTGELFF. Based on the CDR3 plus reference TRBV7-3 and TRBJ2-2, the full variable domain is GAGVSQTPSNKVTEKGKYVELRCDPISGHTALYWYRQSLGQGPEFLIYFQGTGAADDSGLPNDRFFAVRPEGSVSTLKIQRTERGDSAVYLCASSILGLAGSTGELFFGEGSRLTVL.

This clonotype was detected a few times. The chain links TRBV19 to TRBJ2-1; D possibly corresponds to TRBD2 (7 bases). V lost 5 bases and J lost 0, with 23 bases in between. Germline V gives CDR1 LNHDA, CDR2 SQIVND (reference sequence). CDR3 length equals 19 residues. The CDR3 loop reads CASSPVPWGGAPSYNEQFF. CDR3 nucleotides: TGTGCCAGTAGTCCGGTCCCATGGGGGGGGGCCCCCTCCTACAATGAGCAGTTCTTC. The full variable domain, rest sourced from reference TRBV19 and TRBJ2-1, is DGGITQSPKYLFRKEGQNVTLSCEQNLNHDAMYWYRQDPGQGLRLIYYSQIVNDFQKGDIAEGYSVSREKKESFPLTVTSAQKNPTAFYLCASSPVPWGGAPSYNEQFFGPGTRLTVL.

This clonotype was seen at least ten times. The chain links TRBV7-6 to TRBJ1-5; TRBD1 agrees at 8 bases. V lost 5 bases and J lost 3; bases outside the gene matches: 6. Germline V CDR1 and CDR2: SGHVS, FNYEAQ. The CDR3 extends over 15 amino acids. This CDR3 reads CASSPTGDTNQPQHF. The CDR3 DNA reads as TGTGCCAGCAGCCCGACAGGGGATACCAATCAGCCCCAGCATTTT.

The V call is TRBV6-6, the J call TRBJ2-1; a possible D gene is TRBD1 (5 bases). This CDR3 has 13 residues. The V gene lost 2 bases and the J gene lost 5 bases, with 7 bases spanning the gap. Germline CDR1 MNHNY, CDR2 SVGAGI (reference sequence). CDR3 nucleotide sequence: TGTGCCAGCAGTTACGGGGCAAACAATGAGCAGTTCTTC. As protein: CASSYGANNEQFF.

This clonotype has a count of ten or more. This rearrangement joins TRBV27 to TRBJ2-5, with 11 bases aligning to TRBD2. The V gene end was trimmed by 2 bases and the J gene end by 5 bases; junction bases not matched to a gene: 7. From germline, CDR1 is MNHEY and CDR2 SMNVEV (reference sequence). The CDR3 length is 16 residues. The CDR3 DNA reads as TGTGCCAGCAGTTTAAGTCTAGCGGGGGGCCGGGAGACCCAGTACTTC. Residues: CASSLSLAGGRETQYF.

This clonotype was picked up a small number of times. This chain joins TRBV29-1 and TRBJ1-2; D ambiguous. This CDR3 spans 14 amino acids. V was cut by 6 bases and J by 0 bases, with 14 bases left in between. Germline CDR1 SQVTM, CDR2 ANQGSEA. The CDR3 DNA reads as TGCAGCGTAGGACGGCACCATACTAACTATGGCTACACCTTC. Its translation is CSVGRHHTNYGYTF.

This clonotype occurred many times. The rearrangement joins TRBV7-8 to TRBJ2-1; 10 bases map to TRBD1. CDR3 size: 17 residues. Trimming took 0 bases from V and 3 from J; bases not matched to a gene: 5. Looked up from germline, CDR1 is SGHVS and CDR2 is FQNEAQ. The CDR3: CASSLAGTGALYNEQFF. DNA of the CDR3: TGTGCCAGCAGCTTAGCGGGGACAGGGGCCCTCTACAATGAGCAGTTCTTC.

This clonotype appeared a few times. This rearrangement joins TRBV10-3 to TRBJ2-5, with 9 bases fitting TRBD1. The CDR3 has 16 amino acids. Germline V gives CDR1 ENHRY, CDR2 SYGVKD. V was pared by 6 bases and J by 5 bases, with 13 bases of the junction left unmatched. The CDR3 sequence: CAISNPGQGSWETQYF. CDR3 coding DNA: TGTGCCATCAGCAACCCGGGACAGGGCTCTTGGGAGACCCAGTACTTC.

This clonotype has only a few counts. This chain joins TRBV7-9 and TRBJ2-3, with 11 bases that match TRBD2. Germline V gene sequence: CDR1 SEHNR, CDR2 FQNEAQ (reference sequence). The CDR3 is 16 residues long. The junction had 6 bases not matched to a gene; V was cut back by 5 bases and J by 2 bases. CDR3: CASSPTSGGHTDTQYF. CDR3 DNA sequence: TGTGCCAGCAGCCCTACTAGCGGGGGCCACACAGATACGCAGTATTTT.

This clonotype came up many times. The V and J genes are TRBV7-2 and TRBJ2-2; no reliable D call. Germline CDR1 and CDR2: SGHTA and FQGNSA. V lost 2 bases and J lost 1, with 17 bases in between. This CDR3 has 18 residues. In nucleotides, the CDR3 is TGTGCCAGCAGCTTACCTACTCTACGGACCATGAACACCGGGGAGCTGTTTTTT. Translated: CASSLPTLRTMNTGELFF.

The chain recombines TRBV9 with TRBJ2-1, with 10 positions matching TRBD2. J lost 8 bases, V lost 0 bases, and 5 bases had no gene match. The CDR3 sequence is 15 residues long. CDR1 is SGDLS and CDR2 is YYNGEE in the germline V gene. CDR3 amino acids: CASSVGSGGAYEQFF. Written as DNA, the CDR3 is TGTGCCAGCAGCGTAGGGAGCGGGGGGGCCTATGAGCAGTTCTTC.

In DNA form, the CDR3 reads TGTGCCAGCAGTGCCTCCAGGGGGCTGGAAACTGAAGCTTTCTTT. Protein: CASSASRGLETEAFF. V gene TRBV28 combines with J gene TRBJ1-1; 8 bases match TRBD1. V lost 5 bases to trimming and J lost 5 bases; unmatched junction nucleotides: 10. The CDR3 runs to 15 residues. Germline V gene sequence: CDR1 MDHEN, CDR2 SYDVKM.

This clonotype was seen a few times. The CDR3, as DNA: TGCAGCGTTGAGGGACAGGGAGAAAAACTGTTTTTT. It specifies CSVEGQGEKLFF. V is TRBV29-1 and J is TRBJ1-4; 9 bases align to TRBD1. This CDR3 contains 12 residues. J gave up 8 bases and V 3 bases, and 1 base lay outside the gene matches. Germline values: CDR1 SQVTM, CDR2 ANQGSEA.

This clonotype was recorded a few times. This chain joins TRBV2 and TRBJ1-2, with a weak D call TRBD1 (6 bases). The CDR3 spans 15 residues. CDR1 SNHLY and CDR2 FYNNEI come from the germline V gene. V dropped 1 base and J dropped 3 bases, with 12 bases sitting between them. This CDR3 reads CASSEGKGEYYGYTF. CDR3 DNA: TGTGCCAGCAGTGAAGGCAAGGGGGAATACTATGGCTACACCTTC.

This clonotype appeared many times. The chain recombines TRBV6-1 with TRBJ2-5; D remains unclear. The germline V gene has CDR1 MNHNS and CDR2 SASEGT. V was pared by 5 bases and J by 5 bases, with 18 bases between. The CDR3 has 15 amino acids. CDR3 residues: CASSYLFSGEETQYF. CDR3 nucleotides: TGTGCCAGCAGTTATTTGTTTTCAGGAGAGGAGACCCAGTACTTC.

The V gene is TRBV29-1, the J gene TRBJ1-1; 8 nucleotides line up with TRBD1. V lost 3 bases, J lost 4 bases, and 4 bases stayed unmatched. Germline lookup yields CDR1 SQVTM and CDR2 ANQGSEA. The CDR3 runs 13 residues. DNA for the CDR3: TGCAGCGTTGACACAGGGGGGGGCACTGAAGCTTTCTTT. It is translated as CSVDTGGGTEAFF.

This clonotype was detected many times. The rearrangement uses TRBV7-2 and TRBJ2-2; 9 bases fit TRBD1. The CDR3 has 16 residues. Germline assignment: CDR1 SGHTA and CDR2 FQGNSA. V was clipped by 5 bases and J by 3 bases; unmatched bases: 7. The CDR3 DNA sequence: TGTGCCAGCAGCCCACCGGACAGGGGTGACACCGGGGAGCTGTTTTTT. Translation gives CASSPPDRGDTGELFF.

The rearrangement links TRBV7-9 to TRBJ1-4; 8 positions match TRBD1. From germline, CDR1 is SEHNR and CDR2 FQNEAQ (reference sequence). V lost 11 bases to trimming and J lost 7 bases; unmatched junction nucleotides: 12. CDR3 size: 14 residues. The CDR3 DNA is TGTGCCGGCTCTGACAGGGGAGGGTTTGAAAAACTGTTTTTT. Protein product: CAGSDRGGFEKLFF.

This clonotype occurred a few times. A much larger clone lies one base from this, so it may be a read error. The chain recombines TRBV7-8 with TRBJ1-1, with unresolved D. Looked up from germline, CDR1 is SGHVS and CDR2 is FQNEAQ. The CDR3 length is 14 residues. The CDR3 loop reads CASNLTAGDTEAFF. The DNA for the CDR3 is TGTGCCAGCAACTTAACGGCTGGGGACACTGAAGCTTTCTTT.

This sequence joins TRBV9 and TRBJ2-1; 7 bases agree with TRBD1. CDR1 is SGDLS, CDR2 YYNGEE, per germline. This CDR3 spans 15 amino acids. V was clipped by 2 bases and J by 4 bases; unmatched bases: 6. CDR3 region: CASSVMRGPYNEQFF. In nucleotides, the CDR3 is TGTGCCAGCAGCGTGATGAGGGGGCCTTACAATGAGCAGTTCTTC.

The chain recombines TRBV19 with TRBJ2-1, with D tentatively TRBD1 (6 bases). The CDR3 extends over 14 amino acids. Between the trimmed V and J ends, which lost 5 bases and 3 bases, there was a span of 11 bases. Per germline, CDR1 LNHDA and CDR2 SQIVND (reference sequence). The CDR3 is CASSSPGHYNEQFF. The DNA of the CDR3 is TGTGCCAGTAGTTCACCGGGACACTACAATGAGCAGTTCTTC.

This clonotype was seen a few times. As DNA, the CDR3 is TGTGCCAGCAGTAGGGGTCGAGATCAGCCCCAGCATTTT. This gives the protein CASSRGRDQPQHF. The chain combines TRBV28 with TRBJ1-5, with a possible D match to TRBD1 (5 bases). This CDR3 has 13 residues. V was cut by 5 bases and J by 5 bases, with 10 bases left in between. Looked up from germline, CDR1 is MDHEN and CDR2 is SYDVKM.

The chain couples TRBV7-9 to TRBJ2-7, with 8 bases matching TRBD1. V shed 4 bases, J shed 6 bases, and the junction held 11 bases outside the gene matches. Germline-derived CDR1 and CDR2 are SEHNR and FQNEAQ (reference sequence). The CDR3 runs to 15 residues. The CDR3, as DNA: TGTGCCAGCAGCTCAACAACGGACAGGGCCGGCGAGCAGTACTTC. It codes for CASSSTTDRAGEQYF.

Notes on this clonotype: This probably arose from a read error, given a far larger clone one base away. The chain links TRBV7-2 to TRBJ1-5; D is unclear. This CDR3 is 11 amino acids long. The germline gives CDR1 SGHTA, CDR2 FQGNSA. CDR3 sequence reads: CANSSGQPQHF. The CDR3 DNA is TGTGCCAACAGCAGCGGCCAGCCCCAGCATTTT. The full variable domain, its missing parts supplied by reference TRBV7-2 and TRBJ1-5, is GAGVSQSPSNKVTEKGKDVELRCDPISGHTALYWYRQSLGQGLEFLIYFQGNSAPDKSGLPSDRFSAERTGGSVSTLTIQRTQQEDSAVYLCANSSGQPQHFGDGTRLSIL.

In its sample, this clonotype was seen a few times. Being one base from a much bigger clone, this may be a read error. The rearrangement links TRBV6-6 to TRBJ2-3; weak D call: TRBD1 (6 bases). V gave up 8 bases and J gave up 6 bases, with 9 bases separating them. The CDR3 is 11 residues long. CDR1 and CDR2 from the germline V gene are MNHNY and SVGAGI (reference sequence). This CDR3 reads CASRQGDTQYF. The CDR3 bases are TGTGCCAGCCGCCAGGGGGATACGCAGTATTTT.

The J gene is TRBJ2-1, the V gene TRBV5-5, with 7 bases matching TRBD2. Per germline, CDR1 SGHKS and CDR2 YYEKEE (reference sequence). This CDR3 is built from 17 residues. With 1 base clipped from V and 8 bases from J, the junction kept 15 bases outside the gene matches. The CDR3 protein is CASSLRLPGGGTDEQFF. The DNA of the CDR3 is TGTGCCAGCAGCTTGAGGCTACCCGGGGGAGGGACGGATGAGCAGTTCTTC.

The chain joins TRBV20-1 to TRBJ2-7; D remains ambiguous. The V gene lost 3 bases and the J gene lost 3 bases, with 15 bases spanning the gap. Per the germline V gene, CDR1 is DFQATT and CDR2 is SNEGSKA (reference sequence). This CDR3 is 14 amino acids long. CDR3 nucleotide sequence: TGCAGTGCTAGCCCCGCAGAATCTGGCTACGAGCAGTACTTC. The encoded protein is CSASPAESGYEQYF.